The sequence of this T cell receptor (beta chain) was determined in a study of cytomegalovirus exposure and HLA in healthy donors. General study results and limits: TCR beta V- and J-gene trimming was later associated with a missense DCLRE1C variant. Likely technical artifact: a cluster of highly shared sequence variants. In presence/absence analyses, roughly uniform sequencing depth across donors was assumed.

For this clone: Its antigen is undetermined.

The PCR used 60 Vbeta and 13 Jbeta primers. Assay: immunoSEQ multiplex PCR; the TCRdb copy retains only in-frame clones and omits some. Of roughly 150,000 clones listed, roughly 85% are singletons. This CDR3 region has 15 residues. J lost 0 bases, V lost 6 bases, and 5 bases had no gene match. Germline CDR1 and CDR2: MNHNS and SASEGT. The sample consisted of PBMCs. This clonotype was obtained from a male donor in good health and CMV-seronegative. The rearrangement links TRBV6-1 to TRBJ1-2, with 9 bases identical to TRBD1. The CDR3 here is CASRGDRASNYGYTF. As DNA, the CDR3 is TGTGCCAGCAGGGGGGACAGGGCTTCTAACTATGGCTACACCTTC.